Following are 19 T cell receptor beta chains from one sample sequenced in a study of blood T cell repertoires in COVID-19. The table came from immunoSEQ multiplex PCR; TCRdb's copy has only in-frame clones and leaves some out. The sample lists 200,000 or so clones, around nine tenths occurring once. Sequencing was done on a sample of peripheral blood. These receptors were taken from a man in his 60s with acute or convalescent COVID-19.

The count of this clone is one. The CDR3 sequence: CASSYPARRGDLIHQPQHF. Here the CDR3 DNA reads TGTGCCAGCAGTTACCCCGCAAGGCGGGGGGACCTCATCCATCAGCCCCAGCATTTT. The J gene is TRBJ1-5, the V gene TRBV6-2 or TRBV6-3, with TRBD1 as a possible D gene (5 bases). V lost 2 bases, J lost 5 bases, and 25 bases lay in between. Germline CDR1 reads MNHEY; CDR2 reads SVGEGT. This CDR3 spans 19 amino acids.

The genes are TRBV3-1 (or the pseudogene TRBV3-2) and TRBJ2-7, with unresolved D. Trimming pared 1 base from V and 3 bases from J, leaving 10 bases between. The CDR3 totals 14 residues. CDR1 is LGHDT, CDR2 YNNKEL, per germline (reference sequence). The CDR3 region has the DNA TGTGCCAGCAGCCAAGCGGTTAACCTCTACGAGCAGTACTTC. Its protein product is CASSQAVNLYEQYF.

The chain uses TRBV6-2 or TRBV6-3 and TRBJ2-3; 7 nucleotides align to TRBD1. The CDR3 length is 16 residues. Looked up from germline, CDR1 is MNHEY and CDR2 is SVGEGT. The V gene end was trimmed by 2 bases and the J gene end by 4 bases; junction bases not matched to a gene: 9. The CDR3 nucleotides are TGTGCCAGCAGTTACCCCGACAGGGATGGGGCAGATACGCAGTATTTT. Translated: CASSYPDRDGADTQYF.

The J gene is TRBJ2-7, the V gene TRBV11-2; a possible D gene is TRBD2 (6 bases). CDR1 is SGHAT, CDR2 FQNNGV, per germline. Deletions cut 4 bases from V and 0 bases from J, with 16 bases between. The CDR3 runs 16 residues. The CDR3 region is CASSSFGGVSSYEQYF. In DNA form, the CDR3 reads TGTGCCAGCAGCTCCTTCGGGGGAGTTAGCTCCTACGAGCAGTACTTC.

This clone was picked up one time. The genes are TRBV19 and TRBJ1-1; a possible D gene is TRBD1 (5 bases). V was shortened by 4 bases and J by 4 bases, with 22 bases between the two germline ends. CDR3 length equals 17 residues. From germline, CDR1 is LNHDA and CDR2 SQIVND (reference sequence). The CDR3 reads CASSTRSGNRIGTEAFF. The CDR3 DNA is TGTGCCAGTAGTACCAGGAGTGGGAACAGGATAGGCACTGAAGCTTTCTTT. The full variable domain, its missing parts supplied by reference TRBV19 and TRBJ1-1, is DGGITQSPKYLFRKEGQNVTLSCEQNLNHDAMYWYRQDPGQGLRLIYYSQIVNDFQKGDIAEGYSVSREKKESFPLTVTSAQKNPTAFYLCASSTRSGNRIGTEAFFGQGTRLTVV.

The chain employs TRBV7-9 and TRBJ2-7, with a weak D call TRBD2 (5 bases). Germline-derived CDR1 and CDR2 are SEHNR and FQNEAQ (reference sequence). The ends were cut back, 5 bases at V and 6 bases at J, with 14 bases in the middle. The CDR3 length is 13 residues. The CDR3 protein is CASSGLGRFEQYF. The CDR3 region has the DNA TGTGCCAGCAGCGGACTCGGACGTTTCGAGCAGTACTTC.

V gene TRBV11-2 combines with J gene TRBJ1-4; D remains unclear. Between the trimmed V and J ends, which lost 0 bases and 0 bases, there was a span of 8 bases. Germline lookup yields CDR1 SGHAT and CDR2 FQNNGV. The CDR3 totals 16 residues. The CDR3 reads CASSLDLAATNEKLFF. Written as DNA, the CDR3 is TGTGCCAGCAGCTTAGATTTGGCCGCAACTAATGAAAAACTGTTTTTT.

The V gene is TRBV7-8, the J gene TRBJ2-1, with TRBD2 identical over 9 bases. The J segment lost 1 base and the V segment lost 5 bases, leaving 12 bases of the junction unmatched. The length of the CDR3 is 18 residues. Germline assignment: CDR1 SGHVS and CDR2 FQNEAQ. This CDR3 reads CASSPIGVAGASYNEQFF. The CDR3 DNA reads TGTGCCAGCAGCCCCATCGGGGTAGCGGGGGCGTCCTACAATGAGCAGTTCTTC.

This clone has only one observation. The chain's CDR3 is CASSQVRAVNTEAFF. The DNA of the CDR3 is TGCGCCAGCAGCCAAGTCAGGGCCGTGAACACTGAAGCTTTCTTT. The chain recombines TRBV4-3 with TRBJ1-1, with D possibly matching TRBD1 (5 bases). Germline CDR1 and CDR2: LGHNA and YSLEER. The CDR3 spans 15 residues. Between the trimmed V and J ends, which lost 1 base and 0 bases, there was a span of 9 bases.

V and J are TRBV14 and TRBJ2-7, with TRBD1 matching 10 bases. CDR3 length equals 16 residues. Trimming removed 4 bases from V and 0 bases from J; junction bases left unmatched: 6. Germline V gene sequence: CDR1 SGHDN, CDR2 FVKESK. Here the CDR3 DNA reads TGTGCCAGCAGCCCGAGCCGGGACAGGGGCTCCTACGAGCAGTACTTC. Amino acids: CASSPSRDRGSYEQYF.

The chain couples TRBV7-9 to TRBJ2-7; 8 bases line up with TRBD2. Germline trimming cut 5 bases from V and 5 bases from J; bases unmatched to any gene: 8. The CDR3 has 14 amino acids. Germline V gives CDR1 SEHNR, CDR2 FQNEAQ (reference sequence). DNA of the CDR3: TGTGCCAGCAGCCCCGTCGCGGGGGGCAACGAGCAGTACTTC. Translated, it gives CASSPVAGGNEQYF. Filled out from reference TRBV7-9 and TRBJ2-7, the complete variable domain reads DTGVSQNPRHKITKRGQNVTFRCDPISEHNRLYWYRQTLGQGPEFLTYFQNEAQLEKSRLLSDRFSAERPKGSFSTLEIQRTEQGDSAMYLCASSPVAGGNEQYFGPGTRLTVT.

The chain has TRBV11-3 and TRBJ2-2; D might be TRBD2 (5 bases). Germline V CDR1 and CDR2: SGHNT, YENEEA. CDR3 length: 14 residues. Deletions cut 5 bases from V and 3 bases from J, with 10 bases between. CDR3 sequence reads: CASSLAHYTGELFF. CDR3 coding DNA: TGTGCCAGCAGCCTAGCCCACTACACCGGGGAGCTGTTTTTT.

This chain connects TRBV10-3 to TRBJ1-3; D might be TRBD1 (6 bases). V shed 3 bases and J shed 0 bases, with 12 bases lying between them. In germline, CDR1 is ENHRY, CDR2 SYGVKD. This CDR3 is built from 16 residues. The CDR3 nucleotides are TGTGCCATCAGTGACAGGGGCGAAGGCTCTGGAAACACCATATATTTT. It yields the protein CAISDRGEGSGNTIYF.

The rearrangement joins TRBV18 to TRBJ2-3; 7 positions agree with TRBD1. Germline CDR1 and CDR2: KGHSH and LQKENI. Trimming removed 1 base from V and 3 bases from J; junction bases left unmatched: 7. The CDR3 has 16 amino acids. The DNA for the CDR3 is TGTGCCAGCTCACCACAGAGACAGGGAGTTACAGATACGCAGTATTTT. Protein: CASSPQRQGVTDTQYF.

The chain recombines TRBV4-3 with TRBJ2-7; tentative D call: TRBD2 (5 bases). From germline, CDR1 is LGHNA and CDR2 YSLEER. V was shortened by 3 bases and J by 0 bases, with 9 bases between the two germline ends. This CDR3 region has 14 residues. CDR3 sequence reads: CASSQEVLSYEQYF. DNA for the CDR3: TGCGCCAGCAGCCAGGAGGTTCTCTCCTACGAGCAGTACTTC.

The V gene is TRBV12-3 or TRBV12-4, the J gene TRBJ1-4; possibly TRBD1 for D (6 bases). V was shortened by 6 bases and J by 8 bases, with 13 bases between the two germline ends. This CDR3 is 13 amino acids long. The CDR3 loop is CASRTGRGEKLFF. The CDR3 region has the DNA TGTGCCAGCAGAACCGGGAGGGGGGAAAAACTGTTTTTT.

The count of this clone is one. This rearrangement joins TRBV19 to TRBJ2-2, with D maybe TRBD2 (6 bases). The CDR3 totals 15 residues. V lost 5 bases to trimming and J lost 4 bases, with 14 bases between them. CDR1 is LNHDA, CDR2 SQIVND, per germline (reference sequence). DNA of the CDR3: TGTGCCAGTAGTTACCTGGGGGGTGGCACCGGGGAGCTGTTTTTT. This translates into CASSYLGGGTGELFF.

V gene TRBV28 combines with J gene TRBJ2-1; 12 bases map to TRBD2. Germline lookup yields CDR1 MDHEN and CDR2 SYDVKM. This CDR3 has 15 amino acids. The trim removed 4 bases at V and 6 bases at J, leaving 4 bases unmatched. The CDR3 DNA reads TGTGCCAGCAGTTCTAGACTAGCGGGGGCCAATGAGCAGTTCTTC. It specifies CASSSRLAGANEQFF.

CDR3 sequence: CATSSDLQGTQPQHF. The CDR3 DNA follows: TGTGCCACCAGCAGTGACTTACAGGGGACTCAGCCCCAGCATTTT. The V gene is TRBV15, the J gene TRBJ1-5, with 7 bases fitting TRBD1. Germline trimming cut 3 bases from V and 6 bases from J; bases unmatched to any gene: 8. Germline assignment: CDR1 LNHNV and CDR2 YYDKDF (reference sequence). The CDR3 spans 15 residues.